Each of the 30 T cell receptor beta chains below was sequenced from the same sample in a study of neoadjuvant anti-PD-1 for oral cavity cancer. Produced via immunoSEQ multiplex PCR; TCRdb's table is partial and in-frame only. The table has approximately 37,000 clones, over 30% seen once. The sample's time point: after neoadjuvant nivolumab, at surgical resection. The source material was tumor tissue, sampled after nivolumab (anti-PD-1) treatment. The receptors come from a person aged 35-79 years with oral cavity squamous cell carcinoma.

This clone occurred a few times. This chain uses TRBV19 with TRBJ2-1; 14 bases are shared with TRBD2. The CDR3 is made up of 17 amino acids. Trimming removed 4 bases from V and 4 bases from J; junction bases left unmatched: 6. Germline V CDR1 and CDR2: LNHDA, SQIVND (reference sequence). DNA of the CDR3: TGTGCCAGTAGTAGGGGACTAGCGGGAGACCGGTACAATGAGCAGTTCTTC. The encoded protein is CASSRGLAGDRYNEQFF. Full variable domain (outside the CDR3, taken from reference TRBV19 and TRBJ2-1): DGGITQSPKYLFRKEGQNVTLSCEQNLNHDAMYWYRQDPGQGLRLIYYSQIVNDFQKGDIAEGYSVSREKKESFPLTVTSAQKNPTAFYLCASSRGLAGDRYNEQFFGPGTRLTVL.

The V gene is TRBV1, the J gene TRBJ2-7; the DNA was not used to check the table's D call, TRBD2. TRBV1 is assigned pseudogene status. The CDR3 covers 14 residues. CDR3 region: CTSSQSGSPREQYF. CDR3 in DNA: TGCACCAGCAGCCAAAGCGGGAGTCCACGGGAGCAGTACTTC.

This sequence joins TRBV9 and TRBJ1-2; D call uncertain. V lost 4 bases, J lost 2 bases, and 9 bases lay in between. The CDR3 sequence is 13 residues long. Germline V gene data show CDR1 as SGDLS and CDR2 as YYNGEE. The chain's CDR3 is CASSPDGNYGYTF. The CDR3, as DNA: TGTGCCAGCAGCCCGGACGGGAACTATGGCTACACCTTC.

The V and J genes are TRBV7-9 and TRBJ1-1; TRBD1 agrees at 7 bases. Trimming took 6 bases from V and 6 from J; bases not matched to a gene: 13. The germline CDR1 and CDR2 sequences are SEHNR and FQNEAQ (reference sequence). The CDR3 covers 15 residues. DNA of the CDR3: TGTGCCAGCAGGCAGACGACAGGGTTCGGCCCTGAAGCTTTCTTT. Its translation is CASRQTTGFGPEAFF.

The J gene is TRBJ2-1, the V gene TRBV27; D not certain. The CDR3 sequence is 16 residues long. Germline assignment: CDR1 MNHEY and CDR2 SMNVEV (reference sequence). V lost 4 bases to trimming and J lost 12 bases, with 25 bases between them. The CDR3 sequence: CASSYPIVSVDLWQFF. The CDR3, as DNA: TGTGCCAGCAGTTACCCCATCGTATCAGTGGATCTTTGGCAGTTCTTC.

In this sample, this clone turned up a few times. The chain couples TRBV5-4 to TRBJ2-5; D tentatively reads TRBD1 or TRBD2 (5 bases each). Germline loops: CDR1 SGHNT, CDR2 YYREEE (reference sequence). With 4 bases removed from V and 4 bases from J, the gap between germline ends came to 17 bases. This CDR3 spans 15 amino acids. The CDR3 sequence is CASSQAGASLETQYF. The CDR3 bases are TGTGCCAGCAGCCAAGCCGGGGCTTCATTAGAGACCCAGTACTTC.

In this sample, this clone turned up a few times. The chain employs TRBV5-6 and TRBJ1-2; the D gene is possibly TRBD1 (6 bases). Trimming took off 1 base at V and 4 bases at J, with 8 bases between the two ends. CDR1 and CDR2 (germline): SGHDT, YYEEEE. The CDR3 is 13 amino acids. The CDR3 DNA sequence: TGTGCCAGCAGCTTGACAGGGACCTATGGCTACACCTTC. Encoded protein: CASSLTGTYGYTF.

The CDR3 DNA reads as TGTGCCAGCAGCGTAGGGGGGATGGGGACAGATACGCAGTATTTT. Protein product: CASSVGGMGTDTQYF. The genes are TRBV9 and TRBJ2-3, with D possibly called TRBD1 or TRBD2 (5 bases each). The CDR3 contains 15 residues. Germline CDR1 is SGDLS and CDR2 is YYNGEE. The V end lost 0 bases, the J end lost 3 bases, and 11 bases lay between the germline ends.

V is TRBV27 and J is TRBJ2-1; possibly TRBD1 for D (5 bases). The germline CDR1 and CDR2 sequences are MNHEY and SMNVEV (reference sequence). The CDR3 totals 15 residues. Trimming took 6 bases from V and 0 from J, leaving 12 bases between them. The CDR3 sequence is CASRLTVRSYNEQFF. In nucleotides, the CDR3 is TGTGCCAGCAGGCTGACAGTCCGCTCCTACAATGAGCAGTTCTTC.

This clone was seen a handful of times. The rearrangement joins TRBV5-1 to TRBJ1-1; a weak D match, TRBD1 (5 bases). The CDR3 has 13 residues. CDR1 and CDR2 from the germline V gene are SGHRS and YFSETQ. Deletions cut 4 bases from V and 2 bases from J, with 9 bases between. The CDR3 region has the DNA TGCGCCAGCAGCATGGGGCGTAACACTGAAGCTTTCTTT. Amino acids: CASSMGRNTEAFF.

This clone occurred a few times. The V call is TRBV6-1, the J call TRBJ1-5; D ambiguous. Germline V gives CDR1 MNHNS, CDR2 SASEGT. This CDR3 comprises 13 residues. Trimming cost V 8 bases and J 6 bases, with 14 bases left between them. The CDR3 protein is CASGGSEVQPQHF. Here the CDR3 DNA reads TGTGCCAGCGGCGGTTCCGAAGTTCAGCCCCAGCATTTT.

This clone was seen once. V gene TRBV11-2 combines with J gene TRBJ1-4, with a weak D call TRBD1 (6 bases). V lost 5 bases and J lost 8, with 18 bases in between. CDR3 length equals 15 residues. Germline V lookup: CDR1 SGHAT, CDR2 FQNNGV. The CDR3 bases are TGTGCCAGCAGCCGAATAGCCAGGGGAGAGGAAAAACTGTTTTTT. Encoded protein: CASSRIARGEEKLFF.

The sample holds many counts of this clone. The V and J genes are TRBV7-9 and TRBJ2-4, with D perhaps being TRBD1 or TRBD2 (5 bases each). The germline V gene encodes CDR1 SEHNR and CDR2 FQNEAQ (reference sequence). The V and J ends lost 5 bases and 4 bases respectively, with 12 bases between them. This CDR3 is built from 14 residues. CDR3: CASSGWGGKNIQYF. Written as DNA, the CDR3 is TGTGCCAGCAGCGGGTGGGGCGGGAAAAACATTCAGTACTTC.

This chain uses TRBV5-4 with TRBJ1-1; no firm D call. CDR3 length: 13 amino acids. The germline V gene encodes CDR1 SGHNT and CDR2 YYREEE (reference sequence). Trimming removed 1 base from V and 2 bases from J, with 6 bases in between. Here the CDR3 DNA reads TGTGCCAGCAGCTTGACAAGAAACACTGAAGCTTTCTTT. Its protein is CASSLTRNTEAFF.

This clone has more than one count but fewer than ten. CDR3 protein: CASSLASGIMGEQFF. CDR3 DNA sequence: TGCGCCAGCAGCTTGGCTAGCGGGATAATGGGTGAGCAGTTCTTC. The V call is TRBV5-1, the J call TRBJ2-1; TRBD2 aligns across 9 bases. Looked up from germline, CDR1 is SGHRS and CDR2 is YFSETQ. V gave up 0 bases and J gave up 9 bases; unmatched junction bases: 7. There are 15 residues in the CDR3.

The table lists this clone with many counts. The V gene is TRBV15, the J gene TRBJ1-1; D gene uncertain. Trimming left V 2 bases short and J 4 bases short, with 14 bases between. The germline V gene encodes CDR1 LNHNV and CDR2 YYDKDF (reference sequence). This CDR3 contains 15 residues. The CDR3 is CATSRLHDIPTEAFF. Written as DNA, the CDR3 is TGTGCCACCAGCAGACTTCACGACATCCCCACTGAAGCTTTCTTT.

This clone was recorded at least ten times. V gene TRBV7-2 combines with J gene TRBJ2-7; D is undetermined. Germline V gives CDR1 SGHTA, CDR2 FQGNSA. CDR3 length equals 13 residues. V was trimmed by 0 bases and J by 0 bases, leaving 3 bases between them. The CDR3 DNA reads as TGTGCCAGCAGCTTAGCGTTCTCCTACGAGCAGTACTTC. Translated, it gives CASSLAFSYEQYF.

V usage is TRBV28 and J usage is TRBJ2-5; D call uncertain. Germline V gene lookup returns CDR1 MDHEN and CDR2 SYDVKM. The CDR3 runs 14 residues. The V end lost 5 bases, the J end lost 4 bases, and 14 bases lay between the germline ends. The CDR3 region is CASSLGVGIETQYF. CDR3 nucleotides: TGTGCCAGCAGTCTGGGCGTGGGTATAGAGACCCAGTACTTC.

V and J are TRBV28 and TRBJ2-7; the D gene could be TRBD1 or TRBD2 (5 bases each). The germline CDR1 and CDR2 sequences are MDHEN and SYDVKM. The length of the CDR3 is 12 residues. Trimming took off 4 bases at V and 7 bases at J, with 11 bases between the two ends. This CDR3 is CASSSGPEEQYF. CDR3 in DNA: TGTGCCAGCAGTTCGGGACCGGAGGAGCAGTACTTC.

This clone was found a few times. V is TRBV28 and J is TRBJ1-1, with TRBD1 matching over 8 bases. The CDR3 extends over 16 amino acids. The V segment lost 8 bases and the J segment 0 bases; nucleotides outside the gene matches: 11. Looked up from germline, CDR1 is MDHEN and CDR2 is SYDVKM. CDR3 residues: CASGKPGQDLNTEAFF. The CDR3 nucleotides read TGTGCCAGCGGGAAGCCGGGACAGGATCTGAACACTGAAGCTTTCTTT.

This clone has a handful of counts. V is TRBV5-6 and J is TRBJ2-1, with TRBD2 matching over 9 bases. The V gene's germline CDR1 is SGHDT and CDR2 YYEEEE. J was trimmed by 7 bases and V by 2 bases; bases with no gene match: 13. The CDR3 loop spans 17 amino acids. The CDR3 loop is CASSFVLAGESGNEQFF. CDR3 coding DNA: TGTGCCAGCAGCTTTGTTTTAGCGGGAGAGTCGGGGAATGAGCAGTTCTTC.

This clone was counted only a few times. This chain connects TRBV30 to TRBJ2-7; D is unclear. Germline V gene sequence: CDR1 GTSNPN, CDR2 SVGIG (reference sequence). The V end lost 0 bases, the J end lost 0 bases, and 9 bases lay between the germline ends. This CDR3 is built from 14 residues. CDR3: CAWSVSSSSYEQYF. In DNA, the CDR3 is TGTGCCTGGAGTGTATCGAGCAGCTCCTACGAGCAGTACTTC.

This clone has a handful of counts. The CDR3 reads CASSPYRADGYGGYTF. DNA of the CDR3: TGTGCCAGCTCACCTTATAGGGCTGACGGATATGGCGGCTACACCTTC. The chain joins TRBV18 to TRBJ1-2; the D is unclear. The CDR3 has 16 amino acids. Germline V CDR1 and CDR2: KGHSH, LQKENI. The V end lost 3 bases, the J end lost 8 bases, and 22 bases lay between the germline ends.

Of note for this clone: The sample holds other DNA sequences that translate to the same CDR3. The chain combines TRBV20-1 with TRBJ2-5, with 8 positions matching TRBD2. CDR1 DFQATT and CDR2 SNEGSKA come from the germline V gene (reference sequence). The CDR3 loop spans 11 amino acids. With V trimmed by 5 bases and J by 5 bases, 1 base remained unmatched. The CDR3 protein is CSAERGETQYF. The CDR3 coding sequence is TGCAGTGCTGAGCGGGGGGAGACCCAGTACTTC.

This chain joins TRBV12-5 and TRBJ1-5, with 9 bases fitting TRBD1. This CDR3 has 17 residues. CDR1 LGHNT and CDR2 FRNRAP come from the germline V gene. The V segment lost 2 bases and the J segment 4 bases; nucleotides outside the gene matches: 9. The chain's CDR3 is CASGLSPGQGGNQPQHF. The CDR3 DNA reads as TGTGCTAGTGGTTTGAGCCCGGGACAGGGCGGAAATCAGCCCCAGCATTTT.

The rearrangement links TRBV5-1 to TRBJ2-3; no clear D gene. The V gene lost 2 bases and the J gene lost 5 bases, with 15 bases spanning the gap. The CDR3 is made up of 15 amino acids. The germline gives CDR1 SGHRS, CDR2 YFSETQ. CDR3 bases: TGCGCCAGCAGCTTCAGTGGTCCCCCGGGAGATACGCAGTATTTT. This encodes CASSFSGPPGDTQYF.

The genes are TRBV27 and TRBJ2-7; no firm D call. The CDR3 is 13 residues long. Trimming shortened V by 4 bases and J by 7 bases, and 14 bases separated the two germline ends. Germline V gene sequence: CDR1 MNHEY, CDR2 SMNVEV (reference sequence). The DNA of the CDR3 is TGTGCCAGCAGTTATTCCCAAGGTGGGGAGCAGTACTTC. This encodes CASSYSQGGEQYF.

The rearrangement links TRBV5-1 to TRBJ2-7, with D tentatively TRBD2 (6 bases). CDR3 length: 12 residues. V was trimmed by 5 bases and J by 4 bases, leaving 10 bases between them. Germline-derived CDR1 and CDR2 are SGHRS and YFSETQ. The CDR3 nucleotides read TGCGCCAGCAGGCGACTAGGGTACGAGCAGTACTTC. Translation gives CASRRLGYEQYF.

The chain uses TRBV11-2 and TRBJ1-1; no definite D call. The CDR3 length is 9 residues. Trimming left V 4 bases short and J 11 bases short, with 5 bases between. Germline assignment: CDR1 SGHAT and CDR2 FQNNGV. The CDR3 loop reads CASSSYAFF. CDR3 nucleotide sequence: TGTGCCAGCAGCTCGTACGCTTTCTTT.

Only a few counts were recorded for this clone. CDR3 nucleotides: TGTGCCTGGGATAAGGGAGGCACTGAAGCTTTCTTT. Translating it yields CAWDKGGTEAFF. The V gene is TRBV30, the J gene TRBJ1-1; D is uncertain. The CDR3 runs 12 residues. The germline V and J ends were trimmed by 5 bases and 4 bases, with 11 bases remaining between them. Germline V lookup: CDR1 GTSNPN, CDR2 SVGIG (reference sequence).